Listed below are T cell receptor beta chains from one sample, sequenced in a study of cytomegalovirus exposure and HLA in healthy donors. Only in-frame clones appear in the TCRdb table, and some are missing; sequencing was by immunoSEQ multiplex PCR. The table records 150,000 or so clones, approximately 72% of them present only once. The sequenced sample was PBMCs. These receptors were collected from a female donor in good health and CMV-seronegative. CDR3s include the opening cysteine and the closing phenylalanine or tryptophan. D genes are given only for firm matches. Clone size appears in some rows only: once, few, many, or a class for an expanded clone.

j_call v_call d_call clone_size cdr3_aa cdr3_nt
TRBJ2-5 TRBV5-1 TRBD2 - CASRAGDLWETQYF TGCGCCAGCCGAGCGGGAGATTTATGGGAGACCCAGTACTTC
TRBJ2-5 TRBV6-6 - - CASSYSMSGETQYF TGTGCCAGCAGTTACTCGATGTCAGGGGAGACCCAGTACTTC
TRBJ1-1 TRBV30 TRBD1 - CAWSPDRGTEAFF TGTGCCTGGAGTCCAGACAGGGGCACTGAAGCTTTCTTT
TRBJ2-7 TRBV25-1 TRBD2 - CASSPSGGPYEQYF TGTGCCAGCAGTCCTAGCGGGGGCCCCTACGAGCAGTACTTC
TRBJ2-5 TRBV5-4 - few CASSLSQVGEETQYF TGTGCCAGCAGCTTGTCTCAGGTGGGCGAAGAGACCCAGTACTTC
TRBJ2-7 TRBV6-1 - - CASSIMPNGNEQYF TGTGCCAGCAGCATTATGCCCAACGGGAACGAGCAGTACTTC
TRBJ1-1 TRBV29-1 TRBD1 - CSVTNPQGGTEAFF TGCAGCGTCACAAATCCCCAGGGGGGCACTGAAGCTTTCTTT
TRBJ1-1 TRBV5-1 - few CASSLDRGGTEAFF TGCGCCAGCAGCTTGGACCGGGGAGGCACTGAAGCTTTCTTT
TRBJ2-7 TRBV4-2 TRBD1 few CASSPGTGAIHEQYF TGTGCCAGCAGCCCTGGGACAGGGGCAATACACGAGCAGTACTTC
TRBJ2-7 TRBV7-6 TRBD1 - CASSPSDRAGYEQYF TGTGCCAGCAGCCCCAGCGACAGGGCTGGGTACGAGCAGTACTTC
TRBJ2-1 TRBV5-6 TRBD2 - CASSLVVASGRWNEQFF TGTGCCAGCAGCTTGGTCGTTGCTAGCGGGAGATGGAATGAGCAGTTCTTC
TRBJ2-3 TRBV15 - few CATSRSLRDSTDTQYF TGTGCCACCAGCAGATCCCTCCGGGACTCCACAGATACGCAGTATTTT
TRBJ2-1 TRBV5-1 - - CASSLGGDNEQFF TGCGCCAGCAGCTTAGGGGGGGACAATGAGCAGTTCTTC
TRBJ2-7 TRBV7-8 - once CASRPKGTTDYEQYF TGTGCCAGCCGTCCCAAAGGGACAACGGACTACGAGCAGTACTTC
TRBJ1-1 TRBV5-1 TRBD1 - CASSATGRNTEAFF TGCGCCAGCAGCGCGACAGGGAGGAACACTGAAGCTTTCTTT
TRBJ2-7 TRBV30 TRBD1 - CAGGMTGGPYEQYF TGTGCCGGGGGGATGACAGGGGGCCCCTACGAGCAGTACTTC
TRBJ2-2 TRBV14 - - CASSPDLSTGELFF TGTGCCAGCAGCCCGGACTTGAGCACCGGGGAGCTGTTTTTT
TRBJ1-2 TRBV5-4 TRBD1 - CASSLQGVYGYTF TGTGCCAGCAGCTTGCAGGGGGTCTATGGCTACACCTTC
TRBJ1-2 TRBV15 - - CATSRGTVDYGYTF TGTGCCACCAGCAGAGGGACAGTAGACTATGGCTACACCTTC
TRBJ1-2 TRBV5-4 TRBD1 - CASSPDRVYGYTF TGTGCCAGCAGTCCCGACAGGGTTTATGGCTACACCTTC
TRBJ2-5 TRBV29-1 - - CSVDSRGGETQYF TGCAGCGTTGACAGCAGAGGCGGAGAGACCCAGTACTTC
TRBJ2-7 TRBV7-9 - once CASSSNNVPGEQYF TGTGCCAGCAGCTCCAACAACGTCCCGGGGGAGCAGTACTTC
TRBJ1-3 TRBV5-4 - once CASSSQGHGDTIYF TGTGCCAGCAGCTCACAGGGACATGGGGACACCATATATTTT
TRBJ1-3 TRBV15 TRBD1 - CATSKQGESSGNTIYF TGTGCCACCAGCAAACAGGGGGAGAGCTCTGGAAACACCATATATTTT
TRBJ1-6 TRBV5-1 TRBD1 - CASSLAGTGGNSPLHF TGCGCCAGCAGCTTGGCAGGAACAGGGGGCAATTCACCCCTCCACTTT
TRBJ1-2 TRBV9 TRBD1 - CASSAVGTGEDRNGYTF TGTGCCAGCAGCGCAGTCGGGACAGGGGAGGATCGGAATGGCTACACCTTC
TRBJ1-2 TRBV5-6 - - CASSPPLTTYGYTF TGTGCCAGCAGTCCTCCGCTCACAACCTATGGCTACACCTTC